This passage covers 18 T cell receptor beta chains from one sample sequenced in a study of blood T cell repertoires in COVID-19. Profiling relied on immunoSEQ multiplex PCR, and the TCRdb table lists in-frame clones only, not all of them. The repertoire holds about 30,000 clones, with approximately 84% as singletons. The sequenced sample was peripheral blood. The receptor source for this set is a man in his 70s with COVID-19, enrolled during active disease.

The V call is TRBV5-1, the J call TRBJ2-6, with D uncertain. The CDR3 covers 15 residues. V dropped 4 bases and J dropped 0 bases, with 8 bases sitting between them. Germline CDR1 and CDR2: SGHRS and YFSETQ. This CDR3 reads CASSPLSSGANVLTF. CDR3 sequence (DNA): TGCGCCAGCAGCCCCCTGTCCTCTGGGGCCAACGTCCTGACTTTC.

This clone was picked up a small number of times. CDR3 DNA sequence: TGTGCCAGCAGCCTAGGGACAGGGTATGAAGCTTTCTTT. Translating gives CASSLGTGYEAFF. The chain joins TRBV7-9 to TRBJ1-1; 9 nucleotides agree with TRBD1. CDR3 length: 13 residues. Germline V CDR1 and CDR2: SEHNR, FQNEAQ (reference sequence). The V and J ends lost 5 bases and 7 bases, in that order; junction bases with no gene match: 5.

This chain connects TRBV28 to TRBJ2-3, with TRBD2 matching 12 bases. The CDR3 runs to 16 residues. Germline-derived CDR1 and CDR2 are MDHEN and SYDVKM. Trimming at V came to 5 bases and at J to 5 bases, leaving 8 bases not matched to a gene. CDR3 DNA sequence: TGTGCCAGCAGTCTTGGACTAGCGGGACGGGGAGATACGCAGTATTTT. It codes for CASSLGLAGRGDTQYF. Full variable domain (outside the CDR3, taken from reference TRBV28 and TRBJ2-3): DVKVTQSSRYLVKRTGEKVFLECVQDMDHENMFWYRQDPGLGLRLIYFSYDVKMKEKGDIPEGYSVSREKKERFSLILESASTNQTSMYLCASSLGLAGRGDTQYFGPGTRLTVL.

This chain connects TRBV3-1 (or the pseudogene TRBV3-2) to TRBJ1-1, with D possibly TRBD1 on 5 matching bases. CDR3 length: 13 amino acids. V lost 4 bases and J lost 1, with 7 bases in between. Germline-derived CDR1 and CDR2 are LGHDT and YNNKEL (reference sequence). This CDR3 reads CASSRGQNTEAFF. The CDR3 region has the DNA TGTGCCAGCAGCCGCGGACAGAACACTGAAGCTTTCTTT.

The chain has TRBV3-1 (or the pseudogene TRBV3-2) and TRBJ2-7; D not resolved. Germline V gene sequence: CDR1 LGHDT, CDR2 YNNKEL (reference sequence). The CDR3 totals 13 residues. The V end lost 2 bases, the J end lost 3 bases, and 8 bases lay between the germline ends. The CDR3 loop is CASSQTLDYEQYF. CDR3 bases: TGTGCCAGCAGCCAAACTCTAGACTACGAGCAGTACTTC.

The chain employs TRBV11-2 and TRBJ1-1; D is ambiguous. CDR3 length: 13 amino acids. CDR1 and CDR2 from the germline V gene are SGHAT and FQNNGV. V lost 0 bases, J lost 5 bases, and 7 bases lay in between. In nucleotides, the CDR3 is TGTGCCAGCAGCTTAGAGGCAGATACTGAAGCTTTCTTT. This gives the protein CASSLEADTEAFF.

The chain links TRBV24-1 to TRBJ2-1; D possibly corresponds to TRBD1 (6 bases). Trimming pared 0 bases from V and 5 bases from J, leaving 10 bases between. There are 15 residues in the CDR3. CDR1 is KGHDR and CDR2 is SFDVKD in the germline V gene. CDR3 in DNA: TGTGCCACCAGTGATTTGGACAGGACCAACAATGAGCAGTTCTTC. Translating gives CATSDLDRTNNEQFF.

This chain joins TRBV4-2 and TRBJ1-4; D remains unclear. This CDR3 is built from 14 residues. Trimming took off 1 base at V and 4 bases at J, with 7 bases between the two ends. CDR1 and CDR2 from the germline V gene are LGHNA and YNFKEQ. Here the CDR3 reads CASSQAYSNEKLFF. CDR3 DNA: TGTGCCAGCAGCCAAGCGTATAGTAATGAAAAACTGTTTTTT.

V usage is TRBV7-2 and J usage is TRBJ1-2; no reliable D call. The CDR3 loop spans 17 amino acids. Per germline, CDR1 SGHTA and CDR2 FQGNSA. The V end was cut by 0 bases, the J end by 1 base, with 15 bases between. CDR3 nucleotides: TGTGCCAGCAGCTTAGCGCTTTTTAGTGTCTTTAACTATGGCTACACCTTC. It encodes CASSLALFSVFNYGYTF.

This clone has a handful of counts. The V call is TRBV3-1 (or the pseudogene TRBV3-2), the J call TRBJ2-2; 9 bases align to TRBD1. The germline V gene encodes CDR1 LGHDT and CDR2 YNNKEL (reference sequence). The CDR3 spans 15 residues. V was clipped by 5 bases and J by 5 bases; unmatched bases: 6. DNA of the CDR3: TGTGCCAGCAGCGCCGGGACAGGGTATACCGGGGAGCTGTTTTTT. Its protein is CASSAGTGYTGELFF.

This clone was counted a few times. V is TRBV5-1 and J is TRBJ2-7; D is perhaps TRBD2 (5 bases). This CDR3 spans 15 amino acids. Trimming cost V 4 bases and J 3 bases, with 17 bases left between them. Germline V gives CDR1 SGHRS, CDR2 YFSETQ. CDR3 sequence: CASSEGSSPYYEQYF. In DNA form, the CDR3 reads TGCGCCAGCAGCGAAGGGAGTAGCCCCTACTACGAGCAGTACTTC. Looking up the rest from reference TRBV5-1 and TRBJ2-7 gives the full variable domain: KAGVTQTPRYLIKTRGQQVTLSCSPISGHRSVSWYQQTPGQGLQFLFEYFSETQRNKGNFPGRFSGRQFSNSRSEMNVSTLELGDSALYLCASSEGSSPYYEQYFGPGTRLTVT.

This chain joins TRBV24-1 and TRBJ1-5, with D perhaps matching TRBD1 (6 bases). V gave up 3 bases and J gave up 3 bases, with 17 bases separating them. Germline-derived CDR1 and CDR2 are KGHDR and SFDVKD. This CDR3 region has 17 residues. CDR3 DNA: TGTGCCACCAGTGATCCCCGCGGACAGACGAACAATCAGCCCCAGCATTTT. Its protein is CATSDPRGQTNNQPQHF.

The chain links TRBV19 to TRBJ1-1, with 7 bases identical to TRBD1. With 5 bases clipped from V and 7 bases from J, the junction kept 7 bases outside the gene matches. The germline gives CDR1 LNHDA, CDR2 SQIVND (reference sequence). The CDR3 is 13 residues long. CDR3 loop: CASSVTGEIEAFF. The CDR3 DNA is TGTGCCAGTAGTGTAACAGGGGAGATTGAAGCTTTCTTT.

The chain joins TRBV6-6 to TRBJ1-4, with 8 positions matching TRBD1. Germline V gene sequence: CDR1 MNHNY, CDR2 SVGAGI (reference sequence). The CDR3 has 16 amino acids. Germline trimming cut 2 bases from V and 9 bases from J; bases unmatched to any gene: 11. For the CDR3, the DNA is TGTGCCAGCAGTTACAATCCCCCCGGACAGGGCCAAAAACTGTTTTTT. This gives the protein CASSYNPPGQGQKLFF.

In this sample, this clone turned up a few times. V and J are TRBV27 and TRBJ1-5; D is uncertain. V lost 6 bases to trimming and J lost 5 bases, with 14 bases between them. Germline V lookup: CDR1 MNHEY, CDR2 SMNVEV (reference sequence). CDR3 size: 14 residues. The CDR3 spells CASRPRLSDQPQHF. DNA for the CDR3: TGTGCCAGCAGGCCCAGGTTATCGGATCAGCCCCAGCATTTT.

The chain employs TRBV10-3 and TRBJ2-3, with 9 positions matching TRBD1. Germline V gives CDR1 ENHRY, CDR2 SYGVKD. There are 14 residues in the CDR3. V trimming: 10 bases; J trimming: 2 bases; junction bases outside the gene matches: 7. The CDR3 loop is CASSGTGTTDTQYF. Here the CDR3 DNA reads TGTGCCAGCTCCGGGACAGGGACCACAGATACGCAGTATTTT.

The rearrangement uses TRBV7-9 and TRBJ1-6; 10 positions match TRBD1. The CDR3 covers 12 residues. Per the germline V gene, CDR1 is SEHNR and CDR2 is FQNEAQ (reference sequence). The J segment lost 8 bases and the V segment lost 11 bases, leaving 3 bases of the junction unmatched. CDR3 sequence (DNA): TGTGCCGGAGGACAGGGGGATTCACCCCTCCACTTT. Protein: CAGGQGDSPLHF. Variable domain in full (rest from reference TRBV7-9 and TRBJ1-6): DTGVSQNPRHKITKRGQNVTFRCDPISEHNRLYWYRQTLGQGPEFLTYFQNEAQLEKSRLLSDRFSAERPKGSFSTLEIQRTEQGDSAMYLCAGGQGDSPLHFGNGTRLTVT.

V usage is TRBV7-3 and J usage is TRBJ1-1; no clear D gene. CDR1 is SGHTA and CDR2 is FQGTGA in the germline V gene. CDR3 length: 12 residues. The V end was cut by 2 bases, the J end by 5 bases, with 6 bases between. CDR3: CASSLSGTEAFF. CDR3 DNA sequence: TGTGCCAGCAGCTTATCGGGTACTGAAGCTTTCTTT.